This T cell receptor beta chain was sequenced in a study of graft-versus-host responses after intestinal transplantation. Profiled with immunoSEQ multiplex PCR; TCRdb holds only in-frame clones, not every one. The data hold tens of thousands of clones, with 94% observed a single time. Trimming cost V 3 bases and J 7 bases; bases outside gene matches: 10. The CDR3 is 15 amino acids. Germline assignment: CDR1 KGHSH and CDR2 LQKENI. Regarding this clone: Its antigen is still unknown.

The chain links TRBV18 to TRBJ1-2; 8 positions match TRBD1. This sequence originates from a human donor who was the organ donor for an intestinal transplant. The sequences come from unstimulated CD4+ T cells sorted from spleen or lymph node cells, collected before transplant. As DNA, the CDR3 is TGTGCCAGCTCACCTAATCAGGGGGCGCAAGGTGGCTACACCTTC. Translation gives CASSPNQGAQGGYTF.